This T cell receptor (beta chain) was recorded in a study of cytomegalovirus exposure and HLA in healthy donors. The study, taken as a whole, reports: CMV serostatus alone was available as immune exposure information.

With 60 Vbeta and 13 Jbeta primers, the PCR was carried out. Libraries were prepared by immunoSEQ multiplex PCR; TCRdb keeps only in-frame clonotypes and omits some of them. The sample has roughly 120,000 clones, about 75% seen once. This CDR3 is built from 13 residues. Germline CDR1 reads SEHNR; CDR2 reads FQNEAQ (reference sequence). Notes on this clone: The antigen remains unidentified. Germline and junction disagree at one end, which may indicate a read error.

The chain employs TRBV7-9 and TRBJ1-2, with unresolved D. Sample: PBMCs. This clonotype originated in a man aged 55 to 70 in good health and CMV-seropositive. The CDR3 region is CSSSLGGDYGYTF. Here the CDR3 DNA reads TGTTCCAGCAGCTTAGGCGGGGACTATGGCTACACCTTC.